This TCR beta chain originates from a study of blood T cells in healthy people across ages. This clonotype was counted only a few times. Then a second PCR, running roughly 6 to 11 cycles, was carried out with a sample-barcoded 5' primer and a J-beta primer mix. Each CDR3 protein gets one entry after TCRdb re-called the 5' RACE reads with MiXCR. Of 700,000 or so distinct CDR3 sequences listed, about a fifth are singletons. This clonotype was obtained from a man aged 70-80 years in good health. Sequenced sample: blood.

The CDR3 DNA follows: TGCAGCGTCGCAACTAGCGCCTCCACAGATACGCAGTATTTT. This sequence encodes CSVATSASTDTQYF. The chain links TRBV29-1 to TRBJ2-3, with 7 bases fitting TRBD2. J lost 2 bases, V lost 6 bases, and 8 bases had no gene match. The CDR3 spans 14 residues. CDR1 is SQVTM and CDR2 is ANQGSEA in the germline V gene.